The source of this TCR beta chain is a study of a mutant IDH1 vaccine in newly diagnosed glioma. Study as a whole: An approximately 62% male, around 40% female split and a mean age of approximately 38 years characterized treated patients. Most patients had received both radiotherapy and temozolomide, the prior options being radiotherapy, temozolomide, or both.

The protocol was immunoSEQ multiplex PCR, while the TCRdb copy is restricted to in-frame clones and leaves out a portion. The sample records over 75,000 clones, approximately 90% being singletons. The CDR3 runs 14 residues. Trimming left V 8 bases short and J 0 bases short, with 11 bases between. Per germline, CDR1 SGHDN and CDR2 FVKESK. Time point described: baseline, week 1 (first vaccination visit). Indicated treatment: pre-vaccination baseline after standard-of-care therapy. Of note for this clone: The antigen remains undetermined.

General study findings and limits: Shifts in the top peripheral T cell clonotypes seemed unrelated to pseudoprogression. In about 93% of patients, immune responses induced by the vaccine occurred.

The sample was PBMCs, taken from a glioma patient treated with radiotherapy, temozolomide or both. The clonotype comes from a woman between 45 and 60 years old with glioma. This rearrangement joins TRBV14 to TRBJ2-1, with D possibly being TRBD2 (5 bases). CDR3 DNA sequence: TGTGCCAGCTCACCCGGGATCTCCTACAATGAGCAGTTCTTC. This translates into CASSPGISYNEQFF.